These 13 T cell receptor beta chains originate from one sample sequenced in a study of cytomegalovirus exposure and HLA in healthy donors. Generated by immunoSEQ multiplex PCR, the TCRdb table keeps only in-frame clones and is missing some. The data hold approximately 90,000 clones, with over 85% observed a single time. Specimen: PBMCs. These TCRs come from a woman in her thirties in good health and CMV-seropositive.

This clone was found once. CDR3 in amino acids: CAISDTTEETQYF. In nucleotides, the CDR3 is TGTGCCATCAGTGATACGACAGAAGAGACCCAGTACTTC. V and J are TRBV10-3 and TRBJ2-5; weak D call: TRBD1 (5 bases). CDR1 is ENHRY and CDR2 is SYGVKD in the germline V gene. The CDR3 extends over 13 amino acids. Trimming stripped 3 bases from V and 3 bases from J, with 8 bases between.

The CDR3 region has the DNA TGCGCCAGCAGCCAAGAACCTAGCACCGGGGAGCTGTTTTTT. This encodes CASSQEPSTGELFF. The chain recombines TRBV4-3 with TRBJ2-2; D is unresolved. There are 14 residues in the CDR3. The V end lost 0 bases, the J end lost 4 bases, and 6 bases lay between the germline ends. Per the germline V gene, CDR1 is LGHNA and CDR2 is YSLEER.

The rearrangement uses TRBV19 and TRBJ2-1, with 7 bases that match TRBD1. CDR3 size: 14 residues. Germline V gene sequence: CDR1 LNHDA, CDR2 SQIVND (reference sequence). With V trimmed by 5 bases and J by 10 bases, 11 bases remained unmatched. CDR3 residues: CASSFTGTVSEQFF. As DNA, the CDR3 is TGTGCCAGTAGTTTCACCGGGACAGTATCCGAGCAGTTCTTC.

This clone was observed a few times. The genes are TRBV4-1 and TRBJ1-2, with 7 bases identical to TRBD1. Losses at the gene ends were 3 bases for V and 8 bases for J; bases not matched to a gene: 12. The germline V gene has CDR1 MGHRA and CDR2 YSYEKL. The CDR3 contains 15 residues. The CDR3 nucleotides read TGCGCCAGCAGCCAGCCGGGCAGGGGGACTAGAGGCTACACCTTC. Amino acids: CASSQPGRGTRGYTF.

The chain employs TRBV11-3 and TRBJ2-5; 7 bases fit TRBD1. J lost 5 bases, V lost 0 bases, and 6 bases had no gene match. Germline V gene lookup returns CDR1 SGHNT and CDR2 YENEEA. CDR3 length equals 15 residues. The CDR3 DNA sequence: TGTGCCAGCAGCTTAGATGGGACAGCGCGGGAGACCCAGTACTTC. Translating gives CASSLDGTARETQYF. Full variable domain (missing parts from reference TRBV11-3 and TRBJ2-5): EAGVVQSPRYKIIEKKQPVAFWCNPISGHNTLYWYLQNLGQGPELLIRYENEEAVDDSQLPKDRFSAERLKGVDSTLKIQPAELGDSAVYLCASSLDGTARETQYFGPGTRLLVL.

CDR3 sequence (DNA): TGCGCCAGCGGCCGTGGAGGGAGGGCCGGCAATGAGCAGTTCTTC. Amino acid sequence: CASGRGGRAGNEQFF. The chain has TRBV5-1 and TRBJ2-1, with 7 bases aligning to TRBD2. The CDR3 runs 15 residues. Germline lookup yields CDR1 SGHRS and CDR2 YFSETQ. Trimming took 7 bases from V and 6 from J; bases not matched to a gene: 13.

The chain employs TRBV28 and TRBJ2-3; 7 nucleotides align to TRBD2. The germline V gene encodes CDR1 MDHEN and CDR2 SYDVKM. The V gene end was trimmed by 6 bases and the J gene end by 0 bases; junction bases not matched to a gene: 6. This CDR3 comprises 15 residues. The CDR3 spells CASSGGGPSTDTQYF. CDR3 coding DNA: TGTGCCAGCAGCGGCGGGGGTCCTAGCACAGATACGCAGTATTTT.

The J gene is TRBJ2-2, the V gene TRBV11-3; D is undetermined. The CDR3 length is 15 residues. V lost 0 bases and J lost 0, with 5 bases in between. Germline loops: CDR1 SGHNT, CDR2 YENEEA. The CDR3 DNA reads TGTGCCAGCAGCTTAGACAGAACGAACACCGGGGAGCTGTTTTTT. Protein sequence: CASSLDRTNTGELFF.

The V gene is TRBV4-3, the J gene TRBJ2-3; 10 bases line up with TRBD2. After removal of 5 bases from V and 3 bases from J, the junction contained 11 bases not matched to a gene. Germline V lookup: CDR1 LGHNA, CDR2 YSLEER. The CDR3 loop spans 17 amino acids. The CDR3 DNA sequence: TGCGCCAGCAGCAGATGGCTAGCGGGAGATTTGACAGATACGCAGTATTTT. Encoded protein: CASSRWLAGDLTDTQYF.

V is TRBV4-1 and J is TRBJ2-3, with TRBD2 matching 9 bases. The CDR3 totals 14 residues. J was trimmed by 5 bases and V by 4 bases; bases with no gene match: 4. Germline CDR1 is MGHRA and CDR2 is YSYEKL. CDR3 amino acids: CASSRAGGGDTQYF. CDR3 sequence (DNA): TGCGCCAGCAGCCGCGCGGGAGGGGGAGATACGCAGTATTTT.

V gene TRBV28 combines with J gene TRBJ2-7; possible D gene TRBD1, 6 bases. V lost 3 bases and J lost 2, with 11 bases in between. Per the germline V gene, CDR1 is MDHEN and CDR2 is SYDVKM. The CDR3 consists of 14 residues. CDR3 region: CASSFTGHPYEQYF. In nucleotides, the CDR3 is TGTGCCAGCAGTTTTACAGGGCACCCCTACGAGCAGTACTTC.

The chain links TRBV28 to TRBJ2-1; D is uncertain. The CDR3 extends over 14 amino acids. The germline V gene has CDR1 MDHEN and CDR2 SYDVKM. With 6 bases removed from V and 11 bases from J, the gap between germline ends came to 20 bases. CDR3: CASSTSHQTMKQFF. Here the CDR3 DNA reads TGTGCCAGCAGCACCTCCCACCAGACAATGAAGCAGTTCTTC.

The CDR3 DNA sequence: TGTGCCAGCAGTTCCATTACACGGAGTAGATCCTACGAGCAGTACTTC. Protein sequence: CASSSITRSRSYEQYF. The chain couples TRBV6-6 to TRBJ2-7; D not certain. The CDR3 is made up of 16 amino acids. Trimming removed 4 bases from V and 1 base from J, with 17 bases in between. Germline lookup yields CDR1 MNHNY and CDR2 SVGAGI (reference sequence).